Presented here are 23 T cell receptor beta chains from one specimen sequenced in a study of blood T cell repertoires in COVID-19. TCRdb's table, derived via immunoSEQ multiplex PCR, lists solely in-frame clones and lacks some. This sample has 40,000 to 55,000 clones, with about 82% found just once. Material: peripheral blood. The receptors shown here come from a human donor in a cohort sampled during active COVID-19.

The CDR3 spells CAISGWDRGGYGYTF. The CDR3 coding sequence is TGTGCCATCAGTGGCTGGGACAGGGGAGGCTATGGCTACACCTTC. The V and J genes are TRBV10-3 and TRBJ1-2; 10 bases are a match to TRBD1. CDR1 and CDR2 (germline): ENHRY, SYGVKD. CDR3 size: 15 residues. Trimming took 4 bases from V and 4 from J; bases not matched to a gene: 6.

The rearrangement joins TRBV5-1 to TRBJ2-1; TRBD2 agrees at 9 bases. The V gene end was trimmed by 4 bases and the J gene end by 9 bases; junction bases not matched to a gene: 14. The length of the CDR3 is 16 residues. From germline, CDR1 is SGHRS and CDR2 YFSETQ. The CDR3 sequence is CASSIQTSGFGGEQFF. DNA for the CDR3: TGCGCCAGCAGCATCCAAACTAGCGGGTTTGGGGGTGAGCAGTTCTTC.

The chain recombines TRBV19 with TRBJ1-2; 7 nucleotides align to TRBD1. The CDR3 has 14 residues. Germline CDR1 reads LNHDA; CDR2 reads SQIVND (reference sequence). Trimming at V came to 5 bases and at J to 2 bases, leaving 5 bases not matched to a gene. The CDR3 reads CASSRMGQNYGYTF. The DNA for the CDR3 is TGTGCCAGTAGTCGAATGGGACAGAACTATGGCTACACCTTC.

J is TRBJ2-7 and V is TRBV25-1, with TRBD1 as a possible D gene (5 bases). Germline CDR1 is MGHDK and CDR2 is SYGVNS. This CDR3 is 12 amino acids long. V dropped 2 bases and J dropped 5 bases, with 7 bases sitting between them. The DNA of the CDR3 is TGTGCCAGCAGTGAAAGCAGGGACGAGCAGTACTTC. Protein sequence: CASSESRDEQYF.

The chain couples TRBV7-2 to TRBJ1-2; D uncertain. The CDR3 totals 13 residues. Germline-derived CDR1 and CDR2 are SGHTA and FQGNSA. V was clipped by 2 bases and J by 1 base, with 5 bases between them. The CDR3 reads CASSLSVNYGYTF. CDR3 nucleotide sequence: TGTGCCAGCAGCTTATCCGTTAACTATGGCTACACCTTC.

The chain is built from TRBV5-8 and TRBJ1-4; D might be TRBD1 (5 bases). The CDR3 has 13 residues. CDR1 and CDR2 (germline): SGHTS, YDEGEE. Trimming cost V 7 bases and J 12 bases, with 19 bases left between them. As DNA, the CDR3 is TGTGCCAGCCCCCCGGGGGGAACGGTGGAACTGTTTTTT. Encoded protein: CASPPGGTVELFF.

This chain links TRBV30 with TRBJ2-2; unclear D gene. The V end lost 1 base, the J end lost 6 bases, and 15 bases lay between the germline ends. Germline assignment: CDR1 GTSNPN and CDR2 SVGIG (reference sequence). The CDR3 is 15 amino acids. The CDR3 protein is CAWSAVRGAAGELFF. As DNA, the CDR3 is TGTGCCTGGAGTGCGGTTCGTGGTGCGGCCGGGGAGCTGTTTTTT.

The CDR3 bases are TGTGCCATCAGTGTAGAAGGCACAGATACGCAGTATTTT. It yields the protein CAISVEGTDTQYF. The V gene is TRBV10-3, the J gene TRBJ2-3; no reliable D call. V was cut by 4 bases and J by 1 base, with 6 bases left in between. The CDR3 has 13 amino acids. From germline, CDR1 is ENHRY and CDR2 SYGVKD.

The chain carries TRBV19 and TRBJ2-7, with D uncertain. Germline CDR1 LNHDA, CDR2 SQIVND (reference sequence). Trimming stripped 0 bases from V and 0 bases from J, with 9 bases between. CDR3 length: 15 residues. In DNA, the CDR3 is TGTGCCAGTAGTATAGACAGTGGGCGCTCCTACGAGCAGTACTTC. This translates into CASSIDSGRSYEQYF.

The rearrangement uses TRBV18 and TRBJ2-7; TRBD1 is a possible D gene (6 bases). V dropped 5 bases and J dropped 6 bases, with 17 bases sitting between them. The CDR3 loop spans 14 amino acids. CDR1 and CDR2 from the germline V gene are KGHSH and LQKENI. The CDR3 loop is CASSTGTRPTEQYF. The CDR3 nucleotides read TGTGCCAGCTCAACCGGGACAAGGCCTACCGAGCAGTACTTC.

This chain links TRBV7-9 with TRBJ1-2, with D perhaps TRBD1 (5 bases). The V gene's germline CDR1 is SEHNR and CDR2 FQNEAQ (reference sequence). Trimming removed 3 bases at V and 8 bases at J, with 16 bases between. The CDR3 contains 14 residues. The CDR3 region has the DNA TGTGCCAGCAGCTTCCTTGGAGGGGAAGGAGGCTACACCTTC. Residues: CASSFLGGEGGYTF.

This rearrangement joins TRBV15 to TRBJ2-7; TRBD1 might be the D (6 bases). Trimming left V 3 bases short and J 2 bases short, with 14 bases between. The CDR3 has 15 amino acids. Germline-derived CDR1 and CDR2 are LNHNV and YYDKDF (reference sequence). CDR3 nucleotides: TGTGCCACCAGCAGTGACCGTACAGGGACCTACGAGCAGTACTTC. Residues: CATSSDRTGTYEQYF.

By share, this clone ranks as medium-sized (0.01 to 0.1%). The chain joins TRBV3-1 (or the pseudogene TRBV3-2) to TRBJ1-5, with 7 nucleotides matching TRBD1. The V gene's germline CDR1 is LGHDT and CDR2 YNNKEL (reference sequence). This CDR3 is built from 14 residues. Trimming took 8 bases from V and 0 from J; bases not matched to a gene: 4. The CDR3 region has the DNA TGTGCCAGCTCTACAGGGGATAGCAATCAGCCCCAGCATTTT. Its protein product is CASSTGDSNQPQHF.

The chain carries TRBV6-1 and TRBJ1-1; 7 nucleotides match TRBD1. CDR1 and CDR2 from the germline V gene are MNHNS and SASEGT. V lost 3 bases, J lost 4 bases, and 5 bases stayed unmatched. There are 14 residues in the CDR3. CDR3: CASSETGQFTEAFF. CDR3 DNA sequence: TGTGCCAGCAGTGAGACAGGGCAGTTCACTGAAGCTTTCTTT.

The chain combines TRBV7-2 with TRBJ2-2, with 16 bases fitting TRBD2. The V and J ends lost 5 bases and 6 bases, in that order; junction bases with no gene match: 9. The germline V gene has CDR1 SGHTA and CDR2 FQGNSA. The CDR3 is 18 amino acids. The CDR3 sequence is CASSPPGLAGGRAGELFF. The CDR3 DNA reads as TGTGCCAGCAGCCCTCCGGGACTAGCGGGGGGGCGGGCCGGGGAGCTGTTTTTT.

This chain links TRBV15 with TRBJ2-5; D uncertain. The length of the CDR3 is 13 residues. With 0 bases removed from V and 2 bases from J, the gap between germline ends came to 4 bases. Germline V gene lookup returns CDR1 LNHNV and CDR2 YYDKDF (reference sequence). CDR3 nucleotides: TGTGCCACCAGCAGAGACAGTCAAGAGACCCAGTACTTC. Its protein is CATSRDSQETQYF.

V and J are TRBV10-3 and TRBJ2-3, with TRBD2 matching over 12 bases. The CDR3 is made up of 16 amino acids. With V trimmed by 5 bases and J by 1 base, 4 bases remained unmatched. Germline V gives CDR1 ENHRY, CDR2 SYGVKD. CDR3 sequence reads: CAISRTSGERTDTQYF. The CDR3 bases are TGTGCCATCAGTCGGACTAGCGGGGAACGCACAGATACGCAGTATTTT.

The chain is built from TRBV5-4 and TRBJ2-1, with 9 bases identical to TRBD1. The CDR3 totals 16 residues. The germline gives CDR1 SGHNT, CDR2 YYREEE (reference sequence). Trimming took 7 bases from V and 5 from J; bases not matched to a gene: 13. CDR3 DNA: TGTGCCAGCCACCTCTCAGGGACAGGGAAGAACAATGAGCAGTTCTTC. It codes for CASHLSGTGKNNEQFF. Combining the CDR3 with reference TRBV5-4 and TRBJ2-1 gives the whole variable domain ETGVTQSPTHLIKTRGQQVTLRCSSQSGHNTVSWYQQALGQGPQFIFQYYREEENGRGNFPPRFSGLQFPNYSSELNVNALELDDSALYLCASHLSGTGKNNEQFFGPGTRLTVL.

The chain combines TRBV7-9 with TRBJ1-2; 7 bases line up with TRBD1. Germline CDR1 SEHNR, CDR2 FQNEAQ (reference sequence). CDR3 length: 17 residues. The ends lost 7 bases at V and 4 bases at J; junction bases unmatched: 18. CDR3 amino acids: CASTGPRGTVSGYGYTF. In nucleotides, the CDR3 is TGTGCCAGCACCGGACCCCGGGGGACAGTCAGCGGCTATGGCTACACCTTC.

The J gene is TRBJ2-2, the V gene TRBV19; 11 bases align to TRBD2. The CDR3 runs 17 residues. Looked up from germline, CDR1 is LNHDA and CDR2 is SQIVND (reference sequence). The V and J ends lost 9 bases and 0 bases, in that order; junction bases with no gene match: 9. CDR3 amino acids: CASSRLAGRTNTGELFF. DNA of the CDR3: TGTGCCAGCAGCCGACTAGCGGGACGAACGAACACCGGGGAGCTGTTTTTT.

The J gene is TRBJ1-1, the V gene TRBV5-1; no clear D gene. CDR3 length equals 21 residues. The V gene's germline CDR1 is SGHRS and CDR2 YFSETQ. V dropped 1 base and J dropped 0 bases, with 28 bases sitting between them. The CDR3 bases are TGCGCCAGCAGCTTGACCAGACAATTCCCCTTCCGTTTGGCCATGAACACTGAAGCTTTCTTT. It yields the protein CASSLTRQFPFRLAMNTEAFF.

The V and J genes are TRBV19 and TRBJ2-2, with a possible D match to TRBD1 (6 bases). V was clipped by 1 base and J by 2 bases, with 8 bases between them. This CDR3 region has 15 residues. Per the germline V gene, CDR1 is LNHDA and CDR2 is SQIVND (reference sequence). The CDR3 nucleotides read TGTGCCAGTAGTATAGCCAGGGGCAACACCGGGGAGCTGTTTTTT. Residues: CASSIARGNTGELFF.

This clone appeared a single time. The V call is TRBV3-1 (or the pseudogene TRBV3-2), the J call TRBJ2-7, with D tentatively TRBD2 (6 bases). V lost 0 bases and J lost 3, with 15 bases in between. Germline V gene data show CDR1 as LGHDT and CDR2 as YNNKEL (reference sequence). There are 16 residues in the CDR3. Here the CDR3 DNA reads TGTGCCAGCAGCCAAGATCAGGGAGGCCCCCTCTACGAGCAGTACTTC. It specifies CASSQDQGGPLYEQYF.